The sequence of this T cell receptor (beta chain) was determined in a study of blood T cell repertoires in COVID-19. Study summary: The United States, Italy and Spain were the sources of the acute and convalescent COVID-19 samples. T cells, B-cell-depleted T cells, or PBMCs supplied cDNA or gDNA.

The germline CDR1 and CDR2 sequences are MGHRA and YSYEKL. Trimming took 4 bases from V and 7 from J, leaving 14 bases between them. The CDR3 loop spans 15 amino acids. Original processing notes: Estimation of nucleated cell counts relied on the amplification of reference gene primers. The data were produced by immunoSEQ multiplex PCR, yet TCRdb's version contains in-frame clones alone and is incomplete. The V and J calls and clone size come from that table; D and trimming were worked out from the DNA. The repertoire consists of around 100,000 clones, with around 85% occurring once and the leading ten covering roughly an eighth.

The origin of this receptor is a middle-aged man with active or convalescent COVID-19. The gene calls are TRBV4-1 and TRBJ1-6, with a tentative D call TRBD1 (5 bases). The specimen sequenced was peripheral blood. The CDR3 region is CASSLQGQGNSPLHF. Written as DNA, the CDR3 is TGCGCCAGCAGCCTCCAGGGCCAGGGAAATTCACCCCTCCACTTT.